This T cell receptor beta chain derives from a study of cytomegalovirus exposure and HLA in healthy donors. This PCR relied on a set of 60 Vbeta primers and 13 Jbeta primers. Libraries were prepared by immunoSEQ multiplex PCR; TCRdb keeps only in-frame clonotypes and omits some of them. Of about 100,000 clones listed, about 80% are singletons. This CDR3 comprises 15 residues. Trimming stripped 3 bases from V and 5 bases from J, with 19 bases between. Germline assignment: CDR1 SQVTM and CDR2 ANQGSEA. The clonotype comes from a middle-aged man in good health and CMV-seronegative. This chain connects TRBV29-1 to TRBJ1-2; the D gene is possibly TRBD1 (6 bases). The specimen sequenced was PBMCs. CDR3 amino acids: CSVDDQQGIRYGYTF. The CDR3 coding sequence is TGCAGCGTTGACGACCAACAGGGTATTCGGTATGGCTACACCTTC.